This TCR beta chain stems from a study of blood T cell repertoires in COVID-19. Across the whole study: The cDNA or gDNA used as material had been derived from T cells, B-cell-depleted T cells, or PBMCs.

Germline V gene lookup returns CDR1 SGHRS and CDR2 YFSETQ. This CDR3 is built from 14 residues. Between the trimmed V and J ends, which lost 3 bases and 3 bases, there was a span of 12 bases. Patients from Seattle were sampled longitudinally, starting during active infection. In the source study's methods: Scientists estimated how many nucleated cells there were by amplifying reference gene primers. Sequencing was performed with immunoSEQ multiplex PCR; in TCRdb, only in-frame clones are kept and a portion is missing. Clonal size and the V and J genes are those of that table, whereas D and trimming came from the DNA. Of a few hundred thousand clones in the sample, roughly nine tenths were seen once.

The origin of this receptor is a woman in her twenties or thirties with COVID-19, enrolled during active disease. The chain carries TRBV5-1 and TRBJ1-2; a weak D match, TRBD1 (6 bases). The sequenced sample was peripheral blood. The CDR3 DNA follows: TGCGCCAGCAGCTCTACAGGGTGGGACTATGGCTACACCTTC. Protein product: CASSSTGWDYGYTF.